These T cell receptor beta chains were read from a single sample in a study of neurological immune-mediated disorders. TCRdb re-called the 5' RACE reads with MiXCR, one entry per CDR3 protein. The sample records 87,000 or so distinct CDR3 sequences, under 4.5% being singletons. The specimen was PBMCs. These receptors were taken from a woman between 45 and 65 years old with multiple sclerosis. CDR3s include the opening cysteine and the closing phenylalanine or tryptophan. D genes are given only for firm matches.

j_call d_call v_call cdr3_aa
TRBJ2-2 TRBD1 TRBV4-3 CASSQGTTGTGLLGELFF
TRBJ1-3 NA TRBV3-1 CASSQDIGGSTIYF
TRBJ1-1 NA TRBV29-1 CSVEEFRDTEAFF
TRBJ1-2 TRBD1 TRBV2 CASSDTTDRWPLYGYTF
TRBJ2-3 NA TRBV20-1 CSARVGQSTDTQYF
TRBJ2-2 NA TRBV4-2 CASSQQGSLTGELFF
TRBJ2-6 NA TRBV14 CASSHRKGSGANVLTF
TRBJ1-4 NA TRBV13 CASSLGGRNEKLFF
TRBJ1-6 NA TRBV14 CASSQEVVTSPLHF
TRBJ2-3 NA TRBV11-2 CASSFWDGGGTQYF
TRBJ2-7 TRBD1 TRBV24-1 CATSDAGTDREAQYF
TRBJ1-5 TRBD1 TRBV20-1 CSARRQGAPSNQPQHF
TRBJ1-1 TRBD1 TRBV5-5 CASSTRDRGPYEAFF
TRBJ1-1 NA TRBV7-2 CASRLMEGPRTEAFF
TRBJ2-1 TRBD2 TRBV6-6 CASTPTSSGGWFF
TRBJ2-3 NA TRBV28 CASSPPGRTDTQYF
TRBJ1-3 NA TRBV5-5 CASSFGGLSGNTIYF
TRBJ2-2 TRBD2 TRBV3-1 CASSSGANTGELFF
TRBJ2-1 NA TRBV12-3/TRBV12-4 CASSLYLPWAYYNEQFF
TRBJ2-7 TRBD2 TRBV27 CASSLAGGRYEQYF